This record looks at one T cell receptor (beta chain) sequence and its context. Its specificity is unknown. Here immunoSEQ multiplex PCR was the method, and the copy in TCRdb shows in-frame clones only, minus some. The sample yields around 46,000 clones, roughly four fifths seen once. This entry comes from a study of OX40 agonist ivuxolimab in advanced cancers. Autoimmune disease history or systemic immunosuppression excluded patients. Study results and limitations: With doses of 0.1-3.0 mg/kg, partial responders showed among the lowest clonal expansion. Clones of CD4+ and CD8+ blood T cells grew by week 6 at doses of 0.1 to 3.0 mg/kg.

The CDR3 loop spans 15 amino acids. Trimming removed 2 bases from V and 5 bases from J, with 12 bases in between. CDR1 SGHAT and CDR2 FQNNGV come from the germline V gene. J is TRBJ2-2 and V is TRBV11-2; D uncertain. The sample was CD4+ or CD8+ T cells sorted from blood, taken in a trial of the OX40 agonist ivuxolimab. The receptor comes from an adult with an advanced solid tumor such as melanoma, head and neck, liver or kidney cancer. The CDR3 protein is CASSLWGMGTGELFF. CDR3 coding DNA: TGTGCCAGCAGCTTATGGGGAATGGGAACCGGGGAGCTGTTTTTT. Filled out from reference TRBV11-2 and TRBJ2-2, the complete variable domain reads EAGVAQSPRYKIIEKRQSVAFWCNPISGHATLYWYQQILGQGPKLLIQFQNNGVVDDSQLPKDRFSAERLKGVDSTLKIQPAKLEDSAVYLCASSLWGMGTGELFFGEGSRLTVL.